Sequencing of this T cell receptor (beta chain) was carried out in a study of beta chain features in type 1 diabetes. Trimming pared 1 base from V and 12 bases from J, leaving 13 bases between. From germline, CDR1 is SGDLS and CDR2 YYNGEE. The CDR3 runs 12 residues. Study-wide results and caveats: Patients with Type 1 diabetes showed moderately but significantly shorter TCRB CDR3s in all four CD4+ subsets.

This clone was detected only a few times. The antigen remains unidentified. Expressed TCRB transcripts were sequenced after all isolated RNA was converted to cDNA. Libraries were prepared by immunoSEQ multiplex PCR; TCRdb keeps only in-frame clonotypes and omits some of them. The repertoire consists of approximately 140,000 clones, with 7% to 10% occurring once and the leading ten covering 0.7% to 0.85%. The sample taken for sequencing was central memory CD4+ T cells from blood. This chain joins TRBV9 and TRBJ1-1; TRBD1 is a possible D gene (6 bases). The sequence came from a man aged 30 to 39 with type 1 diabetes. The CDR3 DNA follows: TGTGCCAGCAGCGTATTGCAGGGGCCGTCTTTCTTT. Its translation is CASSVLQGPSFF.